The 32 T cell receptor beta chains reported below all come from one sample, sequenced in a study of T cells in tuberculosis. Specified time point: new active TB diagnosis, blood taken before or within 7 days of starting treatment. Assay used: immunoSEQ multiplex PCR; TCRdb lists only in-frame clones, some missing. The data show around 30,000 clones, 80% to 95% seen once. Source: PBMCs, taken at tuberculosis diagnosis. Receptors originate from an adult with tuberculosis.

The V and J genes are TRBV9 and TRBJ2-5, with D unresolved. The germline V gene has CDR1 SGDLS and CDR2 YYNGEE. The CDR3 contains 15 residues. Deletions cut 0 bases from V and 0 bases from J, with 9 bases between. The CDR3, as DNA: TGTGCCAGCAGCGTAGCCGGAACAGACCAAGAGACCCAGTACTTC. This gives the protein CASSVAGTDQETQYF. Full variable domain (rest looked up from reference TRBV9 and TRBJ2-5): DSGVTQTPKHLITATGQRVTLRCSPRSGDLSVYWYQQSLDQGLQFLIQYYNGEERAKGNILERFSAQQFPDLHSELNLSSLELGDSALYFCASSVAGTDQETQYFGPGTRLLVL.

This clone came up once. CDR3 nucleotides: TGTGCCAGCAGCGCTACCGGGACAGGAGGGGAGACCCAGTACTTC. It translates to CASSATGTGGETQYF. The chain uses TRBV7-2 and TRBJ2-5, with 8 positions matching TRBD1. Trimming cost V 5 bases and J 5 bases; bases outside gene matches: 10. This CDR3 is 15 amino acids long. Germline V CDR1 and CDR2: SGHTA, FQGNSA.

The rearrangement links TRBV5-4 to TRBJ2-7, with TRBD2 matching 13 bases. Trimming took 4 bases from V and 0 from J; bases not matched to a gene: 10. The CDR3 consists of 18 residues. Germline-derived CDR1 and CDR2 are SGHNT and YYREEE (reference sequence). This CDR3 reads CASSPGLAGVSYSYEQYF. CDR3 nucleotide sequence: TGTGCCAGCAGCCCCGGACTAGCGGGAGTATCTTACTCCTACGAGCAGTACTTC. The whole variable domain, remainder taken from reference TRBV5-4 and TRBJ2-7, is ETGVTQSPTHLIKTRGQQVTLRCSSQSGHNTVSWYQQALGQGPQFIFQYYREEENGRGNFPPRFSGLQFPNYSSELNVNALELDDSALYLCASSPGLAGVSYSYEQYFGPGTRLTVT.

V is TRBV18 and J is TRBJ2-7; TRBD1 matches 7 bases. The V and J ends lost 3 bases and 1 base, in that order; junction bases with no gene match: 3. The CDR3 consists of 14 residues. Looked up from germline, CDR1 is KGHSH and CDR2 is LQKENI. This CDR3 reads CASSPQTGSYEQYF. CDR3 bases: TGTGCCAGCTCACCCCAGACAGGGTCCTACGAGCAGTACTTC.

The rearrangement links TRBV6-1 to TRBJ1-1, with a weak D call TRBD1 (5 bases). The germline CDR1 and CDR2 sequences are MNHNS and SASEGT. The CDR3 is 19 residues long. V was clipped by 2 bases and J by 1 base, with 23 bases between them. CDR3 DNA: TGTGCCAGCAGTGAAATGGGTCAGGGATTACCGTCGCAGAACACTGAAGCTTTCTTT. Amino acids: CASSEMGQGLPSQNTEAFF.

This rearrangement joins TRBV9 to TRBJ2-3, with 10 bases lining up with TRBD2. The junction had 9 bases not matched to a gene; V was cut back by 0 bases and J by 2 bases. Germline CDR1 is SGDLS and CDR2 is YYNGEE. The CDR3 length is 18 residues. CDR3 loop: CASSVEREGRGYTDTQYF. The CDR3 DNA is TGTGCCAGCAGCGTAGAGCGGGAGGGCCGGGGTTACACAGATACGCAGTATTTT.

The J gene is TRBJ1-4, the V gene TRBV27; 7 nucleotides match TRBD1. Looked up from germline, CDR1 is MNHEY and CDR2 is SMNVEV (reference sequence). V shed 5 bases and J 4 bases; nucleotides not matched to a gene: 7. The CDR3 loop spans 15 amino acids. CDR3 DNA: TGTGCCAGCAGTCGAAGGGGGCTCGGTAATGAAAAACTGTTTTTT. Encoded protein: CASSRRGLGNEKLFF.

The chain links TRBV4-2 to TRBJ1-2; 9 bases are shared with TRBD1. The ends lost 1 base at V and 4 bases at J; junction bases unmatched: 4. This CDR3 has 15 residues. Germline CDR1 and CDR2: LGHNA and YNFKEQ. In DNA, the CDR3 is TGTGCCAGCAGCCAAGGGACAGGGGAGACCTATGGCTACACCTTC. Its protein product is CASSQGTGETYGYTF.

This clone came up once. The rearrangement uses TRBV7-8 and TRBJ2-1; D unresolved. The V gene's germline CDR1 is SGHVS and CDR2 FQNEAQ. V was clipped by 2 bases and J by 7 bases, with 6 bases between them. This CDR3 spans 12 amino acids. As DNA, the CDR3 is TGTGCCAGCAGCTTATCAGAAAATGAGCAGTTCTTC. Its protein product is CASSLSENEQFF. Full variable domain (rest looked up from reference TRBV7-8 and TRBJ2-1): GAGVSQSPRYKVAKRGQDVALRCDPISGHVSLFWYQQALGQGPEFLTYFQNEAQLDKSGLPSDRFFAERPEGSVSTLKIQRTQQEDSAVYLCASSLSENEQFFGPGTRLTVL.

V gene TRBV14 combines with J gene TRBJ1-1; 7 positions agree with TRBD1. This CDR3 has 16 residues. CDR1 is SGHDN and CDR2 is FVKESK in the germline V gene. The V gene end was trimmed by 0 bases and the J gene end by 4 bases; junction bases not matched to a gene: 8. CDR3 amino acids: CASSQDSGTEVTEAFF. CDR3 nucleotides: TGTGCCAGCAGCCAAGACTCCGGGACAGAGGTCACTGAAGCTTTCTTT.

The V call is TRBV4-1, the J call TRBJ2-1, with D possibly matching TRBD1 (6 bases). Trimming shortened V by 0 bases and J by 7 bases, and 10 bases separated the two germline ends. CDR3 length: 14 residues. CDR1 MGHRA and CDR2 YSYEKL come from the germline V gene. DNA for the CDR3: TGCGCCAGCAGCCAAGACCCCAGGGGTAATGAGCAGTTCTTC. Its protein product is CASSQDPRGNEQFF.

The chain has TRBV18 and TRBJ1-2; no clear D gene. The ends were cut back, 3 bases at V and 4 bases at J, with 15 bases in the middle. CDR1 KGHSH and CDR2 LQKENI come from the germline V gene. This CDR3 spans 15 amino acids. The CDR3 region is CASSPTGGLLYGYTF. CDR3 DNA: TGTGCCAGCTCACCGACGGGCGGGCTGCTCTATGGCTACACCTTC.

V gene TRBV5-1 combines with J gene TRBJ2-5; D perhaps matches TRBD2 (6 bases). The germline V and J ends were trimmed by 6 bases and 4 bases, with 16 bases remaining between them. The CDR3 consists of 14 residues. Germline CDR1 is SGHRS and CDR2 is YFSETQ. As DNA, the CDR3 is TGCGCCAGCAATAACTCGACTAGTGCAGAGACCCAGTACTTC. Translating gives CASNNSTSAETQYF. The full variable domain, rest sourced from reference TRBV5-1 and TRBJ2-5, is KAGVTQTPRYLIKTRGQQVTLSCSPISGHRSVSWYQQTPGQGLQFLFEYFSETQRNKGNFPGRFSGRQFSNSRSEMNVSTLELGDSALYLCASNNSTSAETQYFGPGTRLLVL.

This clone has just one count. V is TRBV4-1 and J is TRBJ1-4, with TRBD1 identical over 7 bases. Germline V CDR1 and CDR2: MGHRA, YSYEKL. This CDR3 contains 17 residues. Trimming at V came to 0 bases and at J to 10 bases, leaving 14 bases not matched to a gene. CDR3 sequence (DNA): TGCGCCAGCAGCCAAGATAATTTTGACAGGGTGATTGGAAAACTGTTTTTT. Translating it yields CASSQDNFDRVIGKLFF.

This chain connects TRBV5-4 to TRBJ1-2; 8 bases match TRBD1. Germline V gene data show CDR1 as SGHNT and CDR2 as YYREEE (reference sequence). This CDR3 spans 13 amino acids. The V and J ends lost 2 bases and 6 bases, in that order; junction bases with no gene match: 3. The DNA of the CDR3 is TGTGCCAGCAGCTTCGGGACAGGCAATGGCTACACCTTC. It specifies CASSFGTGNGYTF.

The chain employs TRBV4-2 and TRBJ2-5; 15 positions agree with TRBD2. Germline CDR1 is LGHNA and CDR2 is YNFKEQ. Germline trimming cut 3 bases from V and 4 bases from J; bases unmatched to any gene: 6. This CDR3 has 17 residues. CDR3 loop: CASSQGTSGGMSETQYF. The CDR3 nucleotides are TGTGCCAGCAGCCAGGGGACTAGCGGGGGGATGTCAGAGACCCAGTACTTC.

This chain connects TRBV4-1 to TRBJ1-2, with D possibly matching TRBD1 (5 bases). V was clipped by 0 bases and J by 1 base, with 15 bases between them. The germline V gene encodes CDR1 MGHRA and CDR2 YSYEKL. The CDR3 loop spans 17 amino acids. The CDR3 sequence is CASSQEPGTGVNYGYTF. CDR3 nucleotides: TGCGCCAGCAGCCAAGAACCCGGAACAGGCGTTAACTATGGCTACACCTTC.

By share of the sample, this clone is medium-sized (0.01 to 0.1%). The V and J genes are TRBV13 and TRBJ2-1; 7 positions match TRBD2. Trimming removed 10 bases from V and 9 bases from J; junction bases left unmatched: 9. The CDR3 has 12 amino acids. Germline V CDR1 and CDR2: PRHDT, FYEKMQ (reference sequence). Here the CDR3 reads CAIRGGRGEQFF. CDR3 in DNA: TGTGCCATCCGGGGAGGGCGGGGTGAGCAGTTCTTC.

The rearrangement joins TRBV6-6 to TRBJ1-1; D gene unclear. CDR1 is MNHNY, CDR2 SVGAGI, per germline (reference sequence). The CDR3 is 11 amino acids. Trimming removed 5 bases at V and 5 bases at J, with 6 bases between. The CDR3 DNA reads as TGTGCCAGCAGTCCGCAGACTGAAGCTTTCTTT. It codes for CASSPQTEAFF.

V is TRBV5-1 and J is TRBJ1-2; 7 nucleotides match TRBD1. Unmatched junction bases numbered 5, after V lost 4 bases and J lost 2 bases. Germline V gene data show CDR1 as SGHRS and CDR2 as YFSETQ. CDR3 size: 14 residues. DNA for the CDR3: TGCGCCAGCAGCCTTTCGACAGGGAACTATGGCTACACCTTC. Amino acids: CASSLSTGNYGYTF.

This chain links TRBV5-1 with TRBJ1-2, with TRBD1 as a possible D gene (6 bases). The CDR3 sequence is 14 residues long. Germline loops: CDR1 SGHRS, CDR2 YFSETQ. V was trimmed by 4 bases and J by 5 bases, leaving 15 bases between them. The CDR3 loop reads CASSGTAGQYGYTF. The DNA for the CDR3 is TGCGCCAGCAGCGGGACCGCAGGACAGTATGGCTACACCTTC.

This clone was observed a single time. The chain has TRBV4-1 and TRBJ1-1; 9 nucleotides align to TRBD1. V trimming: 0 bases; J trimming: 5 bases; junction bases outside the gene matches: 13. The CDR3 length is 18 residues. Germline CDR1 MGHRA, CDR2 YSYEKL. In nucleotides, the CDR3 is TGCGCCAGCAGCCAAGATGTGTCGACAGGGGGTAAAGGAACTGAAGCTTTCTTT. It encodes CASSQDVSTGGKGTEAFF.

The chain combines TRBV10-3 with TRBJ2-7; 9 nucleotides agree with TRBD1. Germline V gene lookup returns CDR1 ENHRY and CDR2 SYGVKD. Unmatched junction bases numbered 7, after V lost 5 bases and J lost 5 bases. The CDR3 is 14 amino acids. CDR3 loop: CAISSGQGGNEQYF. The CDR3 DNA sequence: TGTGCCATCAGTTCGGGACAGGGAGGGAACGAGCAGTACTTC.

The chain links TRBV11-1 to TRBJ2-5; TRBD2 agrees at 10 bases. Trimming removed 2 bases from V and 0 bases from J; junction bases left unmatched: 3. The length of the CDR3 is 16 residues. CDR1 is SGHAT, CDR2 FQDESV, per germline (reference sequence). In nucleotides, the CDR3 is TGTGCCAGCAGCTTAAGAACTAGCGGGAACCAAGAGACCCAGTACTTC. It specifies CASSLRTSGNQETQYF.

The chain couples TRBV2 to TRBJ2-3, with D unclear. In germline, CDR1 is SNHLY, CDR2 FYNNEI. This CDR3 has 14 residues. V lost 7 bases and J lost 0, with 11 bases in between. CDR3 DNA sequence: TGTGCCAGCACCCGACTCGCTAGCACAGATACGCAGTATTTT. Its protein product is CASTRLASTDTQYF.

The CDR3 sequence: CASSFAFRGRNEQFF. In nucleotides, the CDR3 is TGTGCCAGCAGCTTTGCTTTCAGGGGTCGGAATGAGCAGTTCTTC. V is TRBV11-2 and J is TRBJ2-1; D perhaps matches TRBD1 (6 bases). The CDR3 has 15 amino acids. Trimming removed 3 bases from V and 7 bases from J, with 16 bases in between. Germline V gives CDR1 SGHAT, CDR2 FQNNGV. The full variable domain, rest sourced from reference TRBV11-2 and TRBJ2-1, is EAGVAQSPRYKIIEKRQSVAFWCNPISGHATLYWYQQILGQGPKLLIQFQNNGVVDDSQLPKDRFSAERLKGVDSTLKIQPAKLEDSAVYLCASSFAFRGRNEQFFGPGTRLTVL.

CDR3 coding DNA: TGTGCCAGCAGTTCGTTAGGGACAGGGGAAGAGACCCAGTACTTC. It yields the protein CASSSLGTGEETQYF. V usage is TRBV27 and J usage is TRBJ2-5, with TRBD1 identical over 10 bases. The V gene's germline CDR1 is MNHEY and CDR2 SMNVEV (reference sequence). V was clipped by 4 bases and J by 3 bases; unmatched bases: 5. This CDR3 comprises 15 residues.

The chain joins TRBV9 to TRBJ2-3; 9 nucleotides line up with TRBD1. Germline values: CDR1 SGDLS, CDR2 YYNGEE. The junction had 3 bases not matched to a gene; V was cut back by 1 base and J by 3 bases. The CDR3 sequence is 15 residues long. The CDR3, as DNA: TGTGCCAGCAGCGTAACAGGGGGCTTTACAGATACGCAGTATTTT. Its translation is CASSVTGGFTDTQYF. Full variable domain (rest looked up from reference TRBV9 and TRBJ2-3): DSGVTQTPKHLITATGQRVTLRCSPRSGDLSVYWYQQSLDQGLQFLIQYYNGEERAKGNILERFSAQQFPDLHSELNLSSLELGDSALYFCASSVTGGFTDTQYFGPGTRLTVL.

This chain uses TRBV12-2 with TRBJ1-2; the table's D gene call, TRBD1, was not cross checked with the DNA. TRBV12-2 is listed as a pseudogene. The length of the CDR3 is 18 residues. The CDR3 nucleotides read TGTGCAAGTCGCTTATTCCCTCTATTACCGGGGACAGGACATGGCTACACCTTC. The encoded protein is CASRLFPLLPGTGHGYTF.

The chain employs TRBV27 and TRBJ2-7; 7 bases are a match to TRBD2. V trimming: 4 bases; J trimming: 7 bases; junction bases outside the gene matches: 13. Germline V gene lookup returns CDR1 MNHEY and CDR2 SMNVEV (reference sequence). CDR3 length equals 15 residues. DNA of the CDR3: TGTGCCAGCAGTTCCCCGACGGAGAGGCGGGGGGAGCAGTACTTC. Protein: CASSSPTERRGEQYF.

The chain links TRBV9 to TRBJ2-1; 14 bases fit TRBD2. The germline CDR1 and CDR2 sequences are SGDLS and YYNGEE. The trim removed 4 bases at V and 0 bases at J, leaving 9 bases unmatched. CDR3 length: 19 residues. The chain's CDR3 is CASSSRTSGGTFSYNEQFF. In DNA, the CDR3 is TGTGCCAGCAGCTCCAGGACTAGCGGGGGGACCTTCTCCTACAATGAGCAGTTCTTC. The whole variable domain, remainder taken from reference TRBV9 and TRBJ2-1, is DSGVTQTPKHLITATGQRVTLRCSPRSGDLSVYWYQQSLDQGLQFLIQYYNGEERAKGNILERFSAQQFPDLHSELNLSSLELGDSALYFCASSSRTSGGTFSYNEQFFGPGTRLTVL.

DNA for the CDR3: TGTGCCAGTAGTATACCCAGGGGTGGAATGGAGACCCAGTACTTC. Encoded protein: CASSIPRGGMETQYF. The gene calls are TRBV19 and TRBJ2-5; possibly TRBD1 for D (6 bases). V was clipped by 2 bases and J by 5 bases, with 15 bases between them. In germline, CDR1 is LNHDA, CDR2 SQIVND (reference sequence). This CDR3 comprises 15 residues.